This entry lists 14 T cell receptor beta chains sequenced from one sample in a study of cytomegalovirus exposure and HLA in healthy donors. Use of 60 Vbeta and 13 Jbeta primers characterized the PCR. Generated by immunoSEQ multiplex PCR, the TCRdb table keeps only in-frame clones and is missing some. The sample comprises some 140,000 clones, about two thirds of which are singletons, and about 3.9% rests with the top ten. The sample was PBMCs. The receptors derive from a man aged 50 to 60 in good health and CMV-seropositive.

This clone showed up just a few times. J is TRBJ1-1 and V is TRBV6-1; D unresolved. The V end lost 2 bases, the J end lost 0 bases, and 10 bases lay between the germline ends. The CDR3 loop spans 15 amino acids. Germline CDR1 reads MNHNS; CDR2 reads SASEGT. The chain's CDR3 is CASSERGDLNTEAFF. The DNA of the CDR3 is TGTGCCAGCAGTGAAAGAGGAGACCTGAACACTGAAGCTTTCTTT.

The rearrangement joins TRBV19 to TRBJ2-3; D unresolved. Looked up from germline, CDR1 is LNHDA and CDR2 is SQIVND (reference sequence). CDR3 length equals 15 residues. V shed 3 bases and J shed 2 bases, with 12 bases lying between them. The CDR3 sequence: CASSINAYSTDTQYF. In DNA form, the CDR3 reads TGTGCCAGTAGTATTAACGCGTATTCCACAGATACGCAGTATTTT.

Details on this clone: One end of the junction fails to match germline, which may point to a read error. Different DNA sequences within this sample yield the same CDR3. The V and J genes are TRBV25-1 and TRBJ1-2; D gene ambiguous. This CDR3 region has 12 residues. Germline CDR1 and CDR2: MGHDK and SYGVNS. The CDR3 loop is CASREVNYGYTF. CDR3 nucleotides: TGCGCCAGCAGAGAGGTTAACTATGGCTACACCTTC.

The V and J genes are TRBV5-1 and TRBJ1-1; D remains ambiguous. The CDR3 covers 13 residues. V was shortened by 6 bases and J by 0 bases, with 9 bases between the two germline ends. Germline-derived CDR1 and CDR2 are SGHRS and YFSETQ. This CDR3 is CASKAGVNTEAFF. In DNA form, the CDR3 reads TGCGCCAGCAAGGCGGGAGTGAACACTGAAGCTTTCTTT.

A few counts support this clone. At one boundary the junction diverges from the germline segment, which might be a read error. This chain uses TRBV5-4 with TRBJ1-1; D is perhaps TRBD1 (6 bases). CDR3 size: 16 residues. CDR1 and CDR2 (germline): SGHNT, YYREEE (reference sequence). In nucleotides, the CDR3 is TGTGCCAGCAGTTTTGACAGGCTGAGCCTGAAGACTGAAGCTTTCTTT. This gives the protein CASSFDRLSLKTEAFF.

This chain joins TRBV30 and TRBJ2-1, with TRBD2 matching 11 bases. Germline values: CDR1 GTSNPN, CDR2 SVGIG (reference sequence). This CDR3 region has 18 residues. J was trimmed by 5 bases and V by 3 bases; bases with no gene match: 15. The CDR3 DNA sequence: TGTGCCTGGAGGGCGGCCCTCGGGACTAGCGGTCTCAACAATGAGCAGTTCTTC. Its protein product is CAWRAALGTSGLNNEQFF.

The chain joins TRBV10-3 to TRBJ1-1; D is unclear. The CDR3 spans 13 residues. Germline V gives CDR1 ENHRY, CDR2 SYGVKD. V lost 6 bases to trimming and J lost 1 base, with 9 bases between them. This chain's CDR3 is CAIRDNQNTEAFF. The CDR3 coding sequence is TGTGCCATCAGAGACAACCAGAACACTGAAGCTTTCTTT.

The chain has TRBV28 and TRBJ1-5, with 7 nucleotides matching TRBD1. The V gene end was trimmed by 3 bases and the J gene end by 4 bases; junction bases not matched to a gene: 6. The CDR3 runs to 15 residues. Germline CDR1 MDHEN, CDR2 SYDVKM. Here the CDR3 DNA reads TGTGCCAGCAGTTTGGACAGGACTGCGAATCAGCCCCAGCATTTT. Encoded protein: CASSLDRTANQPQHF.

The chain has TRBV2 and TRBJ2-7; 8 bases align to TRBD1. Losses at the gene ends were 7 bases for V and 5 bases for J; bases not matched to a gene: 10. Germline loops: CDR1 SNHLY, CDR2 FYNNEI. This CDR3 comprises 14 residues. The CDR3, as DNA: TGTGCCAGCACCCGACAGGGGACTTCCCACGAGCAGTACTTC. This gives the protein CASTRQGTSHEQYF. Filled out from reference TRBV2 and TRBJ2-7, the complete variable domain reads EPEVTQTPSHQVTQMGQEVILRCVPISNHLYFYWYRQILGQKVEFLVSFYNNEISEKSEIFDDQFSVERPDGSNFTLKIRSTKLEDSAMYFCASTRQGTSHEQYFGPGTRLTVT.

The chain has TRBV29-1 and TRBJ2-2, with 7 bases aligning to TRBD1. CDR1 is SQVTM, CDR2 ANQGSEA, per germline. The CDR3 is 13 residues long. The ends lost 5 bases at V and 7 bases at J; junction bases unmatched: 7. The CDR3 loop reads CSVSVTGNGELFF. In DNA form, the CDR3 reads TGCAGCGTTTCAGTGACAGGGAACGGGGAGCTGTTTTTT.

This clone showed up just a few times. The J gene is TRBJ1-2, the V gene TRBV4-1; TRBD1 is a possible D gene (6 bases). Germline V gene lookup returns CDR1 MGHRA and CDR2 YSYEKL. Between the trimmed V and J ends, which lost 2 bases and 4 bases, there was a span of 8 bases. CDR3 size: 13 residues. This CDR3 reads CASSQPGAYGYTF. The CDR3 bases are TGCGCCAGCAGCCAACCAGGGGCCTATGGCTACACCTTC.

The J gene is TRBJ2-5, the V gene TRBV19; 7 nucleotides agree with TRBD2. The better agreement between TRBJ2-7 and the DNA end casts doubt on the J call. CDR3 length: 11 amino acids. Germline CDR1 and CDR2: LNHDA and SQIVND (reference sequence). This CDR3 is CASGGGYEQYF. The CDR3 nucleotides read TGTGCCAGTGGGGGGGGCTACGAGCAGTACTTC.

This clone was detected only a few times. The same CDR3 can be traced to other DNA sequences in this sample. The chain carries TRBV18 and TRBJ1-5; 8 nucleotides agree with TRBD1. Germline V gene lookup returns CDR1 KGHSH and CDR2 LQKENI. This CDR3 has 15 residues. Germline trimming cut 3 bases from V and 0 bases from J; bases unmatched to any gene: 1. CDR3 nucleotides: TGTGCCAGCTCACCGGGACAGGTTAGCAATCAGCCCCAGCATTTT. Translation gives CASSPGQVSNQPQHF.

The V call is TRBV5-6, the J call TRBJ2-1; a possible D gene is TRBD2 (6 bases). The CDR3 is 16 amino acids. The germline V gene encodes CDR1 SGHDT and CDR2 YYEEEE. V was clipped by 4 bases and J by 10 bases, with 24 bases between them. The CDR3 spells CASSPPYAGGLGEQFF. DNA of the CDR3: TGTGCCAGCAGCCCACCTTATGCCGGGGGTCTCGGAGAGCAGTTCTTC.